The sequence of this T cell receptor (beta chain) was determined in a study of glioma-infiltrating T cells. Study at large: WHO grade II oligodendrogliomas or astrocytomas, plus non-recurrent WHO grade IV glioblastomas, were sampled.

Study observations and caveats: Shared blood CDR3 signature motifs marked patients with low tissue-blood divergence.

Using RNA template, CDR3s of TCR alpha and beta were amplified with iRepertoire arm-PCR. Via MiXCR, TCRdb re-called the multiplex PCR reads, giving one row per CDR3 protein. The sample records around 390,000 distinct CDR3 sequences, 41% being singletons. Many counts were recorded for this clonotype. Its antigen remains unidentified. Germline values: CDR1 ENHRY, CDR2 SYGVKD. The CDR3 consists of 13 residues. V gave up 4 bases and J gave up 3 bases, with 10 bases separating them. This TCR derives from a human donor with low-grade glioma or glioblastoma, undergoing nonglioma brain surgery, or in good health (not recorded which). The rearrangement links TRBV10-3 to TRBJ2-7; D is unclear. Sequenced: glioma tissue, nonneoplastic brain tissue, or PBMCs (not recorded which). CDR3 DNA: TGTGCCATCAGTGTTGCGGTCTACTACGAGCAGTACTTC. Translation: CAISVAVYYEQYF.